Following are 5 T cell receptor beta chains from one sample sequenced in a study of shared clonotypes between healthy human individuals. This table comes from immunoSEQ multiplex PCR, and its TCRdb copy is limited to in-frame clones, with some not included. Altogether approximately 1,500,000 clones are present, around 97% being singletons, with the ten largest covering over 1%. Material for sequencing was naive CD4+ T cells sorted from blood. Subset of the sample: CD45RA+ positively selected. The receptors come from a young man in good health.

This clone was detected a few times. The chain has TRBV27 and TRBJ2-7; TRBD2 matches 10 bases. Unmatched junction bases numbered 6, after V lost 6 bases and J lost 7 bases. The CDR3 is 13 amino acids. The germline V gene has CDR1 MNHEY and CDR2 SMNVEV (reference sequence). The CDR3 here is CASRTSGVSEQYF. CDR3 in DNA: TGTGCCAGCAGAACTAGCGGGGTGAGTGAGCAGTACTTC.

V is TRBV19 and J is TRBJ1-3; D unclear. This CDR3 has 15 amino acids. Trimming stripped 3 bases from V and 0 bases from J, with 9 bases between. Per the germline V gene, CDR1 is LNHDA and CDR2 is SQIVND (reference sequence). Here the CDR3 reads CASSMFAGSGNTIYF. The CDR3 nucleotides read TGTGCCAGTAGTATGTTTGCAGGCTCTGGAAACACCATATATTTT.

The J gene is TRBJ2-3, the V gene TRBV19; D uncertain. V was shortened by 1 base and J by 0 bases, with 14 bases between the two germline ends. The CDR3 spans 17 residues. Germline-derived CDR1 and CDR2 are LNHDA and SQIVND (reference sequence). The CDR3 bases are TGTGCCAGTAGTATAGGCAGGATAAGAACTAGCACAGATACGCAGTATTTT. Translating it yields CASSIGRIRTSTDTQYF. Full variable domain (rest looked up from reference TRBV19 and TRBJ2-3): DGGITQSPKYLFRKEGQNVTLSCEQNLNHDAMYWYRQDPGQGLRLIYYSQIVNDFQKGDIAEGYSVSREKKESFPLTVTSAQKNPTAFYLCASSIGRIRTSTDTQYFGPGTRLTVL.

V and J are TRBV30 and TRBJ2-3; the D gene is possibly TRBD1 (5 bases). From germline, CDR1 is GTSNPN and CDR2 SVGIG (reference sequence). CDR3 length equals 14 residues. The ends were cut back, 1 base at V and 0 bases at J, with 8 bases in the middle. The CDR3 bases are TGTGCCTGGAGTGAAGGGGCAAGCACAGATACGCAGTATTTT. It specifies CAWSEGASTDTQYF.

Notes on this clone: A junction boundary mismatches the germline segment, possibly from a read error. This chain connects TRBV6-5 to TRBJ2-1; D ambiguous. CDR1 is MNHEY and CDR2 is SVGAGI in the germline V gene. The CDR3 has 15 residues. The CDR3 is CASSYSGAGSNEQFF. The CDR3 DNA follows: TGTGCCAGCAGTTACTCAGGTGCCGGGTCCAATGAACAGTTCTTC.